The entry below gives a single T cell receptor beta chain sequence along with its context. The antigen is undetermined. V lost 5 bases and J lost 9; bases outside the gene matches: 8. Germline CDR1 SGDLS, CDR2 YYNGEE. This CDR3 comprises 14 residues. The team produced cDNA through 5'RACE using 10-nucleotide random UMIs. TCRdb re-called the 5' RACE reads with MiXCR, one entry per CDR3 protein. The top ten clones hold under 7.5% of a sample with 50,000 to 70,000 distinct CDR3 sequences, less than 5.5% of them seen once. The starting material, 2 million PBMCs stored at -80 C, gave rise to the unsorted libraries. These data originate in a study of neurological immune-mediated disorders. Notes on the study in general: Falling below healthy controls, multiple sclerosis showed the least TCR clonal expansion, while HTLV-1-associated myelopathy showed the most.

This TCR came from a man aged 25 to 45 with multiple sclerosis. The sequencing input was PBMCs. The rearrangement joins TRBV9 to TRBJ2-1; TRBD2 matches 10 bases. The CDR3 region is CASSRAGGVSEQFF. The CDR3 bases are TGTGCCAGCAGTCGAGCGGGGGGGGTCAGTGAGCAGTTCTTC.